This TCR beta chain stems from a study of T cell repertoires in cytomegalovirus infection. The study's findings and limits: Adding up the frequency of public TCR beta families identified people who carried CMV plus the relevant HLA. Clonotype analysis showed dominance of the ex vivo response by HLA-C-restricted CMV-specific TCR beta clonotypes.

The germline gives CDR1 SEHNR, CDR2 FQNEAQ (reference sequence). With 5 bases clipped from V and 0 bases from J, the junction kept 6 bases outside the gene matches. This CDR3 is built from 16 residues. This clonotype has a count of ten or more. Antigen specificity is unknown. Via MiXCR, TCRdb re-called the reads, giving one row per CDR3 protein. The data contain hundreds of thousands of distinct CDR3 sequences, 15% to 20% of them singletons. The sequence was collected from a human donor in good health (CMV status not recorded). Some clones in this sample may be carry-over from other donors' samples. The gene calls are TRBV7-9 and TRBJ1-1, with TRBD1 matching 10 bases. The specimen was PBMCs. CDR3 loop: CASSPDRGPMNTEAFF. CDR3 DNA: TGTGCCAGCAGCCCCGACAGGGGGCCGATGAACACTGAAGCTTTCTTT.